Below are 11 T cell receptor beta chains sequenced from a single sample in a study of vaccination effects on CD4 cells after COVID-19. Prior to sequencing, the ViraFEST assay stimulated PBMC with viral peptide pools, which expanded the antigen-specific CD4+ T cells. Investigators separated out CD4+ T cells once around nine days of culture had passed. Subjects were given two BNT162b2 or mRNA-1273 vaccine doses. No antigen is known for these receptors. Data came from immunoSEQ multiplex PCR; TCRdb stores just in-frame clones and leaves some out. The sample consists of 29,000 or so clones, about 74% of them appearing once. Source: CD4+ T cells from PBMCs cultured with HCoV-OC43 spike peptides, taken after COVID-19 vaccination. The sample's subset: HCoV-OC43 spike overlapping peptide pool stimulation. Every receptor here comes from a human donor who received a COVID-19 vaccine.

CDR3 loop: CASSLVGARPEAFF. The CDR3 DNA reads as TGTGCCAGCAGCTTGGTGGGGGCTAGACCTGAAGCTTTCTTT. This rearrangement joins TRBV5-6 to TRBJ1-1, with TRBD1 as a possible D gene (6 bases). Trimming removed 0 bases from V and 6 bases from J, with 12 bases in between. This CDR3 has 14 amino acids. Per the germline V gene, CDR1 is SGHDT and CDR2 is YYEEEE.

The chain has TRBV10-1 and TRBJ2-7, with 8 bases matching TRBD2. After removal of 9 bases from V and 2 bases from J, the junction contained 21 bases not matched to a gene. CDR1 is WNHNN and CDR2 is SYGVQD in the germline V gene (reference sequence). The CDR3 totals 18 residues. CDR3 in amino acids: CARSTRSGGLHTAYEQYF. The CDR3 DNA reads TGCGCCAGGTCAACACGAAGCGGGGGCCTCCATACCGCCTACGAGCAGTACTTC.

As DNA, the CDR3 is TGTGCCAGCAGCTTAGCGGGACAGGGGGCTTCTGAAGCTTTCTTT. Translating gives CASSLAGQGASEAFF. The chain combines TRBV7-9 with TRBJ1-1; TRBD1 matches 12 bases. Trimming at V came to 0 bases and at J to 6 bases, leaving 2 bases not matched to a gene. Germline CDR1 and CDR2: SEHNR and FQNEAQ (reference sequence). CDR3 length: 15 amino acids. The entire variable domain, with the rest obtained from reference TRBV7-9 and TRBJ1-1, is as follows: DTGVSQNPRHKITKRGQNVTFRCDPISEHNRLYWYRQTLGQGPEFLTYFQNEAQLEKSRLLSDRFSAERPKGSFSTLEIQRTEQGDSAMYLCASSLAGQGASEAFFGQGTRLTVV.

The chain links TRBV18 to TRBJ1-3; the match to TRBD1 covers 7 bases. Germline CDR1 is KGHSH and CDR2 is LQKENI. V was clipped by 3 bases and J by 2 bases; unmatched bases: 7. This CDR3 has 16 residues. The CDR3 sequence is CASSPTGVKTGNTIYF. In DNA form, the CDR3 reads TGTGCCAGCTCACCTACAGGGGTGAAGACTGGAAACACCATATATTTT.

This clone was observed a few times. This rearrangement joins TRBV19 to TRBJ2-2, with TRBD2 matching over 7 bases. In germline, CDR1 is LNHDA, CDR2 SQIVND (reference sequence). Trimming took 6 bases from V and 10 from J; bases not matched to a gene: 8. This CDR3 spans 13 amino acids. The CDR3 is CASSNSGPSELFF. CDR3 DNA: TGTGCCAGTAGCAATAGCGGGCCCTCGGAGCTGTTTTTT.

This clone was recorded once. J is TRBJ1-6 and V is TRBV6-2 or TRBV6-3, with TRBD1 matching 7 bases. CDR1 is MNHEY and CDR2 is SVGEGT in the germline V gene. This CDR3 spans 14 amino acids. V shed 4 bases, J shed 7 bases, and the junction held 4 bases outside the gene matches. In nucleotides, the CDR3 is TGTGCCAGCAGTTCCAGGGGGATCAATTCACCCCTCCACTTT. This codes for CASSSRGINSPLHF.

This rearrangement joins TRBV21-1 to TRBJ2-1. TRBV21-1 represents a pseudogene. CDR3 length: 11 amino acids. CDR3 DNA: TGTGCCAGCCTGCCCTACAATGAGCAGTTCTTC. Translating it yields CASLPYNEQFF.

The CDR3 sequence is CASSSGTGVQNSPLHF. The DNA for the CDR3 is TGCGCCAGCAGCTCCGGGACAGGGGTTCAAAATTCACCCCTCCACTTT. The rearrangement links TRBV5-1 to TRBJ1-6; 10 bases align to TRBD1. J was trimmed by 7 bases and V by 3 bases; bases with no gene match: 7. This CDR3 has 16 residues. Germline V gene sequence: CDR1 SGHRS, CDR2 YFSETQ.

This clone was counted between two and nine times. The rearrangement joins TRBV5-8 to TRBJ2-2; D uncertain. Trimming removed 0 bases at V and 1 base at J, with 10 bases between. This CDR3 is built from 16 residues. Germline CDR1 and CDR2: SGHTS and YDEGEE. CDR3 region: CASSLADFLNTGELFF. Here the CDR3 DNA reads TGTGCCAGCAGCTTGGCAGACTTCTTGAACACCGGGGAGCTGTTTTTT. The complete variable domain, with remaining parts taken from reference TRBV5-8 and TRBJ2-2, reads EAGVTQSPTHLIKTRGQQATLRCSPISGHTSVYWYQQALGLGLQFLLWYDEGEERNRGNFPPRFSGRQFPNYSSELNVNALELEDSALYLCASSLADFLNTGELFFGEGSRLTVL.

In DNA form, the CDR3 reads TGCAGCGTGGGGGGACTAGCGGGAGGGTCGAGCACAGATACGCAGTATTTT. Amino acids: CSVGGLAGGSSTDTQYF. This chain joins TRBV29-1 and TRBJ2-3, with TRBD2 matching 16 bases. In germline, CDR1 is SQVTM, CDR2 ANQGSEA. The trim removed 6 bases at V and 0 bases at J, leaving 6 bases unmatched. CDR3 length: 17 amino acids.

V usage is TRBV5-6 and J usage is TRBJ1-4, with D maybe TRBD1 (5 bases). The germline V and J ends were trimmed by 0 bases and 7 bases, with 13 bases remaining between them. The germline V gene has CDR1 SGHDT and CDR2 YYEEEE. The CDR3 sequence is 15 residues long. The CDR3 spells CASSLGRDVGEKLFF. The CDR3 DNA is TGTGCCAGCAGCTTGGGCCGGGACGTGGGTGAAAAACTGTTTTTT.